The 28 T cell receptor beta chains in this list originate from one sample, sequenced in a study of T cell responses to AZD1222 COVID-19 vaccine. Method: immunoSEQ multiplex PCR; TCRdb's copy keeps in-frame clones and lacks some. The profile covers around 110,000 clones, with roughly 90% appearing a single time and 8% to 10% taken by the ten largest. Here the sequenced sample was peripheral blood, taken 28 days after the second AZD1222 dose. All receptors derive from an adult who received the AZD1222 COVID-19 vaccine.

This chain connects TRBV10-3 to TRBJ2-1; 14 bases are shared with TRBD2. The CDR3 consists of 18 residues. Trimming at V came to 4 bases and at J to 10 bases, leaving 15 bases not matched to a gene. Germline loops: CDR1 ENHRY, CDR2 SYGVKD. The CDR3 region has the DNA TGTGCCATCAGTGCGCGAGGGACTAGCGGGAGAAGTGTTGGGGAGCAGTTCTTC. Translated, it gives CAISARGTSGRSVGEQFF.

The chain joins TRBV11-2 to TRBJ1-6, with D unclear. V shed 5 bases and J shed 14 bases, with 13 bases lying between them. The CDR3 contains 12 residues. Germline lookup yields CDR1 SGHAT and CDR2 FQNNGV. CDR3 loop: CASSPVLRSLHF. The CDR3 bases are TGTGCCAGCAGCCCCGTCTTGAGGTCCCTCCACTTT. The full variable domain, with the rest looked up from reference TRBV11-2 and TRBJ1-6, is EAGVAQSPRYKIIEKRQSVAFWCNPISGHATLYWYQQILGQGPKLLIQFQNNGVVDDSQLPKDRFSAERLKGVDSTLKIQPAKLEDSAVYLCASSPVLRSLHFGNGTRLTVT.

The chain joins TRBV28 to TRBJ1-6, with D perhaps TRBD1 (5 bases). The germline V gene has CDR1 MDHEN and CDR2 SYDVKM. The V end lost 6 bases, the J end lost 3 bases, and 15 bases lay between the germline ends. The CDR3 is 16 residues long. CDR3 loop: CASRPGGELYNSPLHF. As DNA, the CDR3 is TGTGCCAGCAGACCTGGGGGGGAGCTCTATAATTCACCCCTCCACTTT.

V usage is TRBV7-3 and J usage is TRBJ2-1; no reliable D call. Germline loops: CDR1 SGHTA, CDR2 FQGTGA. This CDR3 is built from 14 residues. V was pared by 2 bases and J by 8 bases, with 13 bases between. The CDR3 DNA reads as TGTGCCAGCAGCTTAGATGGCTCCCTCGATGAGCAGTTCTTC. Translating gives CASSLDGSLDEQFF.

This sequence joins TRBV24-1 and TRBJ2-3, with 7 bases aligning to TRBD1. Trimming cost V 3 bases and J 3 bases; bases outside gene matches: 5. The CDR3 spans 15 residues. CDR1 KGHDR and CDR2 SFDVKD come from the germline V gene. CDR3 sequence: CATSDDRVGTDTQYF. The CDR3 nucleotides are TGTGCCACCAGTGATGACAGGGTCGGAACAGATACGCAGTATTTT.

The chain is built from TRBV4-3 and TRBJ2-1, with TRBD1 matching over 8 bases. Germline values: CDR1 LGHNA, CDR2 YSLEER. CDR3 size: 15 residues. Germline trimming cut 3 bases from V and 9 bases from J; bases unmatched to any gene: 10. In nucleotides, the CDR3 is TGCGCCAGCAGCCACCGGATCGCAGGGGGCAGTGAGCAGTTCTTC. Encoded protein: CASSHRIAGGSEQFF.

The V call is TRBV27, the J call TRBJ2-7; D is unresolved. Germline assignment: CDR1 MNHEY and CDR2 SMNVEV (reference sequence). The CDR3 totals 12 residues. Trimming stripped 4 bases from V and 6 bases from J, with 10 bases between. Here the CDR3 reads CASSSTLGEQYF. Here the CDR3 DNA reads TGTGCCAGCAGTTCGACTCTGGGCGAGCAGTACTTC.

The CDR3 region has the DNA TGTGCCAGCAGCCAAGAGGGGACTAGCGGGAGACGGGCCGGGGAGCTGTTTTTT. Translating it yields CASSQEGTSGRRAGELFF. The chain is built from TRBV3-1 (or the pseudogene TRBV3-2) and TRBJ2-2, with 14 bases that match TRBD2. This CDR3 region has 18 residues. Trimming removed 0 bases from V and 6 bases from J; junction bases left unmatched: 6. Germline CDR1 and CDR2: LGHDT and YNNKEL (reference sequence).

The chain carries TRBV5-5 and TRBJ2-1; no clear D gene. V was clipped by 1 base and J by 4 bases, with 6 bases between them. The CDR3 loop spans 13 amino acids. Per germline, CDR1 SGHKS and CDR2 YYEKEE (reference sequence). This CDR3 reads CASSLSEYNEQFF. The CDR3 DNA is TGTGCCAGCAGCTTGAGCGAGTACAATGAGCAGTTCTTC.

The CDR3 DNA reads TGCGCCAGCAGCCAAGAGGACATGAGAGATTCACCCCTCCACTTT. It codes for CASSQEDMRDSPLHF. The chain employs TRBV4-1 and TRBJ1-6; a possible D gene is TRBD1 (5 bases). V was cut by 0 bases and J by 8 bases, with 11 bases left in between. The CDR3 sequence is 15 residues long. The germline CDR1 and CDR2 sequences are MGHRA and YSYEKL.

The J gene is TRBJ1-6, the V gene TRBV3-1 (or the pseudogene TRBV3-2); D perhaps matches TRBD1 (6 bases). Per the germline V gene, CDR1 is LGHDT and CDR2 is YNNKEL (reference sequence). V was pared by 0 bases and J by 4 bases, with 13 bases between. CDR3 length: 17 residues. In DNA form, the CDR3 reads TGTGCCAGCAGCCAAGATCGGACGGACAGATATAATTCACCCCTCCACTTT. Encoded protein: CASSQDRTDRYNSPLHF.

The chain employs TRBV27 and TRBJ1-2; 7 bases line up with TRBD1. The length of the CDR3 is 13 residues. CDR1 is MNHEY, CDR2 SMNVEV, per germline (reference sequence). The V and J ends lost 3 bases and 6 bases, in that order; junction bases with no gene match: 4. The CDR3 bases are TGTGCCAGCAGTTTCCGGGACAGCAATGGCTACACCTTC. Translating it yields CASSFRDSNGYTF.

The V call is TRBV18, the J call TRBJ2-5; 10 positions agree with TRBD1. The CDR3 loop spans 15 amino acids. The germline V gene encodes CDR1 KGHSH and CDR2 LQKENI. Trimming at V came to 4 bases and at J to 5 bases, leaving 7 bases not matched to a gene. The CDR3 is CASSRETGGSETQYF. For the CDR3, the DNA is TGTGCCAGCTCACGAGAGACAGGGGGCTCGGAGACCCAGTACTTC.

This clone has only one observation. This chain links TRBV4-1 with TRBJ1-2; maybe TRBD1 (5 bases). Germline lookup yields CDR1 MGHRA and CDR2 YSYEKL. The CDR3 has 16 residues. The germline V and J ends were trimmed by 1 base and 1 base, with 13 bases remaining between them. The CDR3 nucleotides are TGCGCCAGCAGCCAAGCACCTAGCGGGGGTAACTATGGCTACACCTTC. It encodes CASSQAPSGGNYGYTF.

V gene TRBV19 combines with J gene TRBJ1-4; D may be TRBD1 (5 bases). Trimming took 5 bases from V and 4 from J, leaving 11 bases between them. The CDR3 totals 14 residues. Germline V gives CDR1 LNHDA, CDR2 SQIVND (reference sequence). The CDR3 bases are TGTGCCAGTAGTCCGGGACGGATTAATGAAAAACTGTTTTTT. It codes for CASSPGRINEKLFF.

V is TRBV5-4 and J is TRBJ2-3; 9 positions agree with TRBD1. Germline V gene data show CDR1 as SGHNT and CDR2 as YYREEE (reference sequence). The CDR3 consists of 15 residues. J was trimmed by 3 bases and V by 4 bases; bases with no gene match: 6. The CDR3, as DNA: TGTGCCAGCAGCCTTCCCGGGACAGGGACAGATACGCAGTATTTT. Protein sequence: CASSLPGTGTDTQYF.

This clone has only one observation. CDR3 DNA: TGTGGGGTTTCGAGGGAGTTTGTAGATACGCAGTATTTT. Its translation: CGVSREFVDTQYF. The chain carries TRBV6-5 and TRBJ2-3; D possibly corresponds to TRBD2 (5 bases). The CDR3 sequence is 13 residues long. Per germline, CDR1 MNHEY and CDR2 SVGAGI.

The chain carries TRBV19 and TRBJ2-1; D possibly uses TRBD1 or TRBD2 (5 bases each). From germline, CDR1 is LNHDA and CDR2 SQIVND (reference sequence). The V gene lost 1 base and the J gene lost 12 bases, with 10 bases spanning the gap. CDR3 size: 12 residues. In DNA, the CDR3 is TGTGCCAGTAGTATAGCTGGGACGGGGCAGTTCTTC. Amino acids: CASSIAGTGQFF.

The CDR3 sequence: CASSEYTGDGYTF. The CDR3 coding sequence is TGTGCCAGCAGTGAATATACCGGGGACGGCTACACCTTC. The chain carries TRBV25-1 and TRBJ1-2; TRBD1 is a possible D gene (5 bases). V lost 0 bases, J lost 8 bases, and 10 bases lay in between. This CDR3 has 13 residues. Germline V gene data show CDR1 as MGHDK and CDR2 as SYGVNS.

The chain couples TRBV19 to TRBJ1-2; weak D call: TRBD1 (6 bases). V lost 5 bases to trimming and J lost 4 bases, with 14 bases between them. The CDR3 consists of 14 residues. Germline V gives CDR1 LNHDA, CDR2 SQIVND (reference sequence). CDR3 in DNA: TGTGCCAGTAGTCCCGTAGGGGGTGGCTATGGCTACACCTTC. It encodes CASSPVGGGYGYTF. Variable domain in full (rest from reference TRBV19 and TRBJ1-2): DGGITQSPKYLFRKEGQNVTLSCEQNLNHDAMYWYRQDPGQGLRLIYYSQIVNDFQKGDIAEGYSVSREKKESFPLTVTSAQKNPTAFYLCASSPVGGGYGYTFGSGTRLTVV.

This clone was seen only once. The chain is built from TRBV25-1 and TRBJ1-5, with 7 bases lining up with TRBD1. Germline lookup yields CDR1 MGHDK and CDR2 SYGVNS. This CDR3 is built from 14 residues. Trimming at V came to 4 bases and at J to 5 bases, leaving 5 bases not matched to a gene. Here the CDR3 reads CASSGTGNYQPQHF. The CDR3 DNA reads TGTGCCAGCAGTGGGACAGGTAATTATCAGCCCCAGCATTTT.

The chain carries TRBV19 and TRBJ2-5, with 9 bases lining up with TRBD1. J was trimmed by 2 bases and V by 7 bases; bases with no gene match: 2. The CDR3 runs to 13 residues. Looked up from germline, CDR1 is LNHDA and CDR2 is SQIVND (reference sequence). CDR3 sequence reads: CASKGQGQETQYF. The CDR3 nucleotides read TGTGCCAGTAAGGGACAGGGTCAAGAGACCCAGTACTTC.

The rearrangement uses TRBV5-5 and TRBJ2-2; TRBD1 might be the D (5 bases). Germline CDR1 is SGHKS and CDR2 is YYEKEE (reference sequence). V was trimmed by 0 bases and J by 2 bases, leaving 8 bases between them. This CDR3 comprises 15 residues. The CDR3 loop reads CASSLEGQNTGELFF. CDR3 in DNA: TGTGCCAGCAGCTTGGAAGGACAAAACACCGGGGAGCTGTTTTTT.

The CDR3 sequence: CASSPGQGRLGYTF. Written as DNA, the CDR3 is TGTGCCAGCAGCCCGGGACAGGGCAGGCTTGGCTACACCTTC. The genes are TRBV9 and TRBJ1-2; 9 bases are shared with TRBD1. CDR3 length: 14 amino acids. V lost 4 bases, J lost 7 bases, and 8 bases stayed unmatched. Germline V gene data show CDR1 as SGDLS and CDR2 as YYNGEE.

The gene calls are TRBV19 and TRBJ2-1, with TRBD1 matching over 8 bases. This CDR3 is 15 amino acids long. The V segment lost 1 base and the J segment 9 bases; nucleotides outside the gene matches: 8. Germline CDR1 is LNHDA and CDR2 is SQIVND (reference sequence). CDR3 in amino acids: CASSIGQGARSEQFF. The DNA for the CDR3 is TGTGCCAGTAGTATAGGGCAGGGGGCGCGTAGTGAGCAGTTCTTC.

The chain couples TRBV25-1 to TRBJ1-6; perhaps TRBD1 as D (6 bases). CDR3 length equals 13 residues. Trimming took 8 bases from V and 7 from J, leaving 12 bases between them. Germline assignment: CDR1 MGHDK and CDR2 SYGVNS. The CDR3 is CASQIQGNSPLHF. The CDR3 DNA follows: TGTGCCAGCCAAATCCAGGGGAATTCACCCCTCCACTTT.

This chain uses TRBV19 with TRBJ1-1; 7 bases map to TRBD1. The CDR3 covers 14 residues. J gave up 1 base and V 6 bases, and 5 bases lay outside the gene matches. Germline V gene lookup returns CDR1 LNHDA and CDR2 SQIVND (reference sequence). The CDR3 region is CASSRTGRNTEAFF. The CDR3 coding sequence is TGTGCCAGTAGCCGGACAGGAAGGAACACTGAAGCTTTCTTT.

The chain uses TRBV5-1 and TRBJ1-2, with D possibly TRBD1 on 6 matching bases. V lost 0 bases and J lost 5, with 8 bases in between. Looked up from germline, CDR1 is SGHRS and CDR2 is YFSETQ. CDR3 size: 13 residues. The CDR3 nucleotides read TGCGCCAGCAGCTTGGGACAGGATTATGGCTACACCTTC. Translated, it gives CASSLGQDYGYTF.